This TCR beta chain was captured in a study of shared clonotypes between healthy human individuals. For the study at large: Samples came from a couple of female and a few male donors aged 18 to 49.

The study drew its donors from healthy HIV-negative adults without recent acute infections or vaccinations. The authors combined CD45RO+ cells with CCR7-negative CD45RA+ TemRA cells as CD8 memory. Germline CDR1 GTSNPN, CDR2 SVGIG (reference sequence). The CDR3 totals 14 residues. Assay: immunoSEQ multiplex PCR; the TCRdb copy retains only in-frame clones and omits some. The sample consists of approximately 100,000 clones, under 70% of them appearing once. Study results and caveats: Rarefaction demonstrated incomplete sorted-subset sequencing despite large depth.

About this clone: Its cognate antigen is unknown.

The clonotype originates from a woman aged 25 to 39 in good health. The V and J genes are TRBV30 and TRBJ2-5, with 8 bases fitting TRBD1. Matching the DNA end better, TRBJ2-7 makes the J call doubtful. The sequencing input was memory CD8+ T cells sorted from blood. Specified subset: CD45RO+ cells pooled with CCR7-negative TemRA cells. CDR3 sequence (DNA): TGTGCCTGGAGTACGCGACAGGGGAAAGTCGAGCAGTACTTC. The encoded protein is CAWSTRQGKVEQYF.